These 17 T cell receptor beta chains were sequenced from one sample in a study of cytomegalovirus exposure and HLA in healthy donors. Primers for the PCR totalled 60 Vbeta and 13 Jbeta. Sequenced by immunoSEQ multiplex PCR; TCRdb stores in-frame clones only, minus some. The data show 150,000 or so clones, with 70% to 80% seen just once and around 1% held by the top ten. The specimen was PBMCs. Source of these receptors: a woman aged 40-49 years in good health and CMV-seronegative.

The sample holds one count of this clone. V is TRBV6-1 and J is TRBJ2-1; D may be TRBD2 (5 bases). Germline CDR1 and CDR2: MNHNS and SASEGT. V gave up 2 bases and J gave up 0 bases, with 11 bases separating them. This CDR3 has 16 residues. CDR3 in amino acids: CASSEQTLGSYNEQFF. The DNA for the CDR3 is TGTGCCAGCAGTGAACAGACACTAGGCTCCTACAATGAGCAGTTCTTC.

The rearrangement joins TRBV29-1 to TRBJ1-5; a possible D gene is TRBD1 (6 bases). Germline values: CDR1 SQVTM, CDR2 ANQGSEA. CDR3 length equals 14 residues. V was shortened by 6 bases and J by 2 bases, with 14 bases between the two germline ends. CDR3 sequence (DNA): TGCAGCGTCCAACAGGGTTATGGCAATCAGCCCCAGCATTTT. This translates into CSVQQGYGNQPQHF.

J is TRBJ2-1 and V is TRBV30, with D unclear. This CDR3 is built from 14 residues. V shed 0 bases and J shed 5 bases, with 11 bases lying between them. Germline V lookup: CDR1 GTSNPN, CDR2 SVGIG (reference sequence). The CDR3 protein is CAWSVNRKHNEQFF. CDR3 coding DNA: TGTGCCTGGAGTGTAAACCGTAAGCACAATGAGCAGTTCTTC.

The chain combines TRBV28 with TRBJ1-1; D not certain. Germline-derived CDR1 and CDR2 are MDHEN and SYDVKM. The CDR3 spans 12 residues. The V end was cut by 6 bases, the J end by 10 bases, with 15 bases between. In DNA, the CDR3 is TGTGCCAGCAGCTCTCAGCCAGGAGGAGCTTTCTTT. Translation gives CASSSQPGGAFF.

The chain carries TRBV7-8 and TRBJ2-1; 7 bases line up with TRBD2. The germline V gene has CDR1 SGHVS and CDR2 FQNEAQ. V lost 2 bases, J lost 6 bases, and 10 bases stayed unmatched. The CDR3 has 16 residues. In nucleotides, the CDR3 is TGTGCCAGCAGCTTATCTGGACTAGTAGGTGGCAATGAGCAGTTCTTC. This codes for CASSLSGLVGGNEQFF.

DNA for the CDR3: TGCGCCAGCAGCAGCAAGGGGGCGGGGGGCTACACCTTC. This sequence encodes CASSSKGAGGYTF. J is TRBJ1-2 and V is TRBV10-1; 7 bases line up with TRBD1. The length of the CDR3 is 13 residues. The junction had 9 bases not matched to a gene; V was cut back by 6 bases and J by 8 bases. The germline gives CDR1 WNHNN, CDR2 SYGVQD (reference sequence).

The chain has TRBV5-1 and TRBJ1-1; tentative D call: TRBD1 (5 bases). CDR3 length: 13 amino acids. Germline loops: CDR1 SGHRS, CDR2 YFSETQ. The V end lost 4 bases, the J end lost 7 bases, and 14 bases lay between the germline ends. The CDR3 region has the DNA TGCGCCAGCAGCCCGGGAGGGGAAAATGAAGCTTTCTTT. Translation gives CASSPGGENEAFF. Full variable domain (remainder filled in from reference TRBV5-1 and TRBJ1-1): KAGVTQTPRYLIKTRGQQVTLSCSPISGHRSVSWYQQTPGQGLQFLFEYFSETQRNKGNFPGRFSGRQFSNSRSEMNVSTLELGDSALYLCASSPGGENEAFFGQGTRLTVV.

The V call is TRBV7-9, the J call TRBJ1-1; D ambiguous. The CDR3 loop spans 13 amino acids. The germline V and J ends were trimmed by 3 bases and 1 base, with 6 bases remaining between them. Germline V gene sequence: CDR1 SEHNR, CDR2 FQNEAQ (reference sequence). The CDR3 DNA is TGTGCCAGCAGCTTTTCGTCGAACACTGAAGCTTTCTTT. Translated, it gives CASSFSSNTEAFF.

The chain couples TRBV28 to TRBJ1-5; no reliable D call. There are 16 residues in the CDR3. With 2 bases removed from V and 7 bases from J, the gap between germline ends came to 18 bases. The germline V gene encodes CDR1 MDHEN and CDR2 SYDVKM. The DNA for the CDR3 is TGTGCCAGCAGTTTACCTCCCGGGGAGCTGGGACAGCCCCAGCATTTT. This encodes CASSLPPGELGQPQHF.

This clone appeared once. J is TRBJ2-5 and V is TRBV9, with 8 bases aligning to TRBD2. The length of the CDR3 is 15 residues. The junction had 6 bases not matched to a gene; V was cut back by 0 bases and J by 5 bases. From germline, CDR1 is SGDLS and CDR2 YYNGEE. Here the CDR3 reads CASSVGSGSLETQYF. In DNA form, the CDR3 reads TGTGCCAGCAGCGTAGGGAGCGGGAGCTTGGAGACCCAGTACTTC.

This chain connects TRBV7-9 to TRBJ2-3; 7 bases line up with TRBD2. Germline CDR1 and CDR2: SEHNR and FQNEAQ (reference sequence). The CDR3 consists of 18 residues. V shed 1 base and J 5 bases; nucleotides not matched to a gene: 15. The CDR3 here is CASSLDMPSGKKGDTQYF. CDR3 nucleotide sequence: TGTGCCAGCAGCTTAGATATGCCTAGCGGAAAAAAGGGAGATACGCAGTATTTT.

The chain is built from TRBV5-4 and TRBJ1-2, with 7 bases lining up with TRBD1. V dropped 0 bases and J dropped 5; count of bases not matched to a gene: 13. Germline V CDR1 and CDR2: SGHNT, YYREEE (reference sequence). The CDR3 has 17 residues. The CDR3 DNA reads TGTGCCAGCAGCTTGGGGGTGCAACAGGGGATAATGTATGGCTACACCTTC. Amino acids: CASSLGVQQGIMYGYTF.

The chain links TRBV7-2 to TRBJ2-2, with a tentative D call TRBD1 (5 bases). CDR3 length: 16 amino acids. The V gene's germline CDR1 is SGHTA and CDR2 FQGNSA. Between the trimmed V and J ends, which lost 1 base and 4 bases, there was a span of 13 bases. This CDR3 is CASSLGAGMGTGELFF. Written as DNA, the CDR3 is TGTGCCAGCAGCTTAGGGGCAGGGATGGGCACCGGGGAGCTGTTTTTT. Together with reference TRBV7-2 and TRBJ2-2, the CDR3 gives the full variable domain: GAGVSQSPSNKVTEKGKDVELRCDPISGHTALYWYRQSLGQGLEFLIYFQGNSAPDKSGLPSDRFSAERTGGSVSTLTIQRTQQEDSAVYLCASSLGAGMGTGELFFGEGSRLTVL.

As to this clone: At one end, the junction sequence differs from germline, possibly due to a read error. The DNA of the CDR3 is TGTGCCAGCAGCCAAGAGGGGTACCGCCGGACTAGCCCTCCGGAGCAGTGCTTC. It encodes CASSQEGYRRTSPPEQCF. The V and J genes are TRBV4-2 and TRBJ2-7; 8 bases fit TRBD2. The CDR3 extends over 18 amino acids. Germline-derived CDR1 and CDR2 are LGHNA and YNFKEQ.

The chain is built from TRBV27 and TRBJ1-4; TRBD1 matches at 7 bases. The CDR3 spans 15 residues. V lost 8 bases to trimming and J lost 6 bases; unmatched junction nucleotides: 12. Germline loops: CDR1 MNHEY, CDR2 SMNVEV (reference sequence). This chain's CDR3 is CASSTWDSLHEKLFF. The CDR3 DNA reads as TGTGCCAGCTCAACTTGGGACAGCTTACATGAAAAACTGTTTTTT.

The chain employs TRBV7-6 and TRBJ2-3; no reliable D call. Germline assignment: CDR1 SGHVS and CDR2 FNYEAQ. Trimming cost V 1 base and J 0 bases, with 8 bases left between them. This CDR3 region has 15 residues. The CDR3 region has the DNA TGTGCCAGCAGCTTAGAATTACAGAGCACAGATACGCAGTATTTT. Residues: CASSLELQSTDTQYF. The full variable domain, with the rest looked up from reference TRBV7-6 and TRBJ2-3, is GAGVSQSPRYKVTKRGQDVALRCDPISGHVSLYWYRQALGQGPEFLTYFNYEAQQDKSGLPNDRFSAERPEGSISTLTIQRTEQRDSAMYRCASSLELQSTDTQYFGPGTRLTVL.

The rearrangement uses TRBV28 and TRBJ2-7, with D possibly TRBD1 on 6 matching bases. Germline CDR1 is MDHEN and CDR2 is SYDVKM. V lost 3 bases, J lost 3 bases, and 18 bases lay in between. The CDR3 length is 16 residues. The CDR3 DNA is TGTGCCAGCAGTTTTCCTGGACAGATCAGTATCTACGAGCAGTACTTC. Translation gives CASSFPGQISIYEQYF.